This is a list of T cell receptor beta chains from one sample in a study of spatial heterogeneity in lung cancer. Using its own MiXCR run on the 5' RACE reads, TCRdb lists one record per CDR3 protein. Of around 20,000 distinct CDR3 sequences in the sample, over 2.5% were seen once. Specimen: lung tumor tissue, collected at surgery. The receptors were gathered from a male donor with early-stage non-small cell lung cancer. Both conserved end residues are part of each CDR3. A D gene is named only where the DNA matches it firmly. A clone size is listed for some rows: how often the clone was seen (once, few, many), or a class if it is expanded.

V gene	J gene	clone size	CDR3 length	D gene	CDR3 protein	CDR3 DNA
TRBV4-1	TRBJ2-7	many	20	TRBD1	CASSQKIPGQGYSPPGEQYF	TGCGCCAGCAGCCAAAAGATACCGGGACAGGGGTATAGTCCTCCTGGAGAGCAGTACTTC
TRBV2	TRBJ2-3	many	16	NA	CASSEWSARFADTQYF	TGTGCCAGCAGTGAATGGTCAGCTAGGTTTGCAGATACGCAGTATTTT
TRBV5-1	TRBJ1-5	many	15	NA	CASSLLPGGNQPQHF	TGCGCCAGCAGCTTGCTTCCGGGGGGCAATCAGCCCCAGCATTTT
TRBV27	TRBJ1-5	many	16	NA	CASSLSATGSNQPQHF	TGTGCCAGCAGTTTATCGGCCACCGGAAGCAATCAGCCCCAGCATTTT
TRBV20-1	TRBJ1-2	many	16	NA	CSARGGADEANYGYTF	TGCAGTGCTAGAGGGGGGGCTGACGAAGCTAACTATGGCTACACCTTC
TRBV3-1	TRBJ2-4	many	16	TRBD2	CASSLGRDYAKNIQYF	TGTGCCAGCAGTCTCGGACGGGACTATGCCAAAAACATTCAGTACTTC
TRBV2	TRBJ1-3	many	15	NA	CASSLNPRDGNTIYF	TGTGCCAGCAGTCTTAACCCCAGGGATGGAAACACCATATATTTT
TRBV28	TRBJ1-5	many	12	TRBD1	CASSTGGTAQHF	TGTGCCAGCAGTACAGGGGGGACGGCCCAGCATTTT
TRBV19	TRBJ2-2	many	13	NA	CASRLSETGELFF	TGTGCCAGTAGGCTGAGTGAAACCGGGGAGCTGTTTTTT
TRBV7-9	TRBJ1-1	many	13	TRBD1	CASSRQGDAEAFF	TGTGCCAGCAGCCGACAGGGCGACGCTGAAGCTTTCTTT
TRBV9	TRBJ2-1	many	16	TRBD2	CASSVGGLAGGNEQFF	TGTGCCAGCAGCGTAGGTGGACTAGCGGGAGGTAATGAGCAGTTCTTC
TRBV27	TRBJ2-2	many	14	TRBD1	CASRDRARTGELFF	TGTGCCAGCAGGGACAGGGCCCGCACCGGGGAGCTGTTTTTT
TRBV7-9	TRBJ1-5	many	13	NA	CASSLDEAQPQHF	TGTGCCAGCAGCTTAGATGAGGCTCAGCCCCAGCATTTT
TRBV20-1	TRBJ1-1	many	13	NA	CSARGRLGPEAFF	TGCAGTGCTAGAGGACGCCTCGGCCCTGAAGCTTTCTTT
TRBV7-9	TRBJ1-2	NA	15	NA	CASSFPDRGHYGYTF	TGTGCCAGCAGCTTCCCGGACCGAGGCCACTATGGCTACACCTTC
TRBV7-2	TRBJ1-5	many	15	NA	CASSLGLAWNQPQHF	TGTGCCAGCAGCTTAGGTCTGGCCTGGAATCAGCCCCAGCATTTT
TRBV6-6	TRBJ2-7	many	14	NA	CASSSPGQGYEQYF	TGTGCCAGCAGTTCCCCTGGGCAGGGTTACGAGCAGTACTTC
TRBV29-1	TRBJ1-4	many	13	NA	CSVAGQGAEKLFF	TGCAGCGTTGCTGGGCAGGGTGCTGAAAAACTGTTTTTT
TRBV27	TRBJ1-1	medium-sized	16	TRBD1	CASSPSGTGGNTEAFF	TGTGCCAGCAGTCCCTCCGGGACAGGGGGTAACACTGAAGCTTTCTTT
TRBV27	TRBJ2-3	many	15	NA	CATHPQATFTDTQYF	TGTGCCACCCACCCCCAGGCTACCTTCACAGATACGCAGTATTTT
TRBV12-3/TRBV12-4	TRBJ2-5	many	14	NA	CASSSGTNQETQYF	TGTGCCAGCAGTTCCGGGACGAACCAAGAGACCCAGTACTTC
TRBV6-1	TRBJ1-5	many	15	NA	CASSEQSAGNQPQHF	TGTGCCAGCAGTGAACAATCTGCCGGCAATCAGCCCCAGCATTTT
TRBV15	TRBJ1-2	many	15	NA	CATSSLVESNYGYTF	TGTGCCACCAGCAGTTTAGTTGAGAGCAACTATGGCTACACCTTC
TRBV20-1	TRBJ1-6	many	15	NA	CSARSGGLNNSPLHF	TGCAGTGCCAGGTCGGGTGGGTTAAATAATTCACCCCTCCACTTT
TRBV14	TRBJ2-3	many	15	NA	CASSQDWDSTDTQYF	TGTGCCAGCAGCCAAGATTGGGACTCTACAGATACGCAGTATTTT
TRBV7-9	TRBJ2-3	many	14	NA	CASSFLVNTDTQYF	TGTGCCAGCAGCTTTCTAGTGAACACAGATACGCAGTATTTT
TRBV6-2/TRBV6-3	TRBJ2-7	large	13	NA	CASSFAGTGEQYF	TGTGCCAGCAGTTTTGCCGGGACGGGCGAGCAGTACTTC
TRBV6-6	TRBJ2-5	many	16	TRBD2	CASSRGIGAGEETQYF	TGTGCCAGCAGTCGTGGTATAGGGGCGGGAGAAGAGACCCAGTACTTC